The 22 T cell receptor beta chains below come from one sample, sequenced in a study of blood T cells in healthy people across ages. The authors ran a second PCR of roughly 6 to 12 cycles using a sample-barcoded 5' primer and a J-beta primer mix. TCRdb reanalysed the 5' RACE reads using MiXCR and keeps one entry per CDR3 protein. The data show about a million distinct CDR3 sequences, around 48% seen once. Material: blood. These receptors all stem from a man aged 25-45 years in good health.

The J gene is TRBJ2-7, the V gene TRBV5-6; D gene unclear. The V gene's germline CDR1 is SGHDT and CDR2 YYEEEE. The CDR3 has 12 residues. Trimming left V 0 bases short and J 6 bases short, with 7 bases between. CDR3 bases: TGTGCCAGCAGCTTGGCGGGTCTCGAGCAGTACTTC. Protein product: CASSLAGLEQYF.

V and J are TRBV20-1 and TRBJ2-1, with 8 bases aligning to TRBD1. CDR1 and CDR2 from the germline V gene are DFQATT and SNEGSKA (reference sequence). The CDR3 is 15 residues long. With V trimmed by 2 bases and J by 5 bases, 8 bases remained unmatched. The CDR3 nucleotides read TGCAGTGCTAGAACCGCAGGGGGCGCAAACAATGAGCAGTTCTTC. It encodes CSARTAGGANNEQFF.

The chain is built from TRBV5-1 and TRBJ2-5, with TRBD2 as a possible D gene (5 bases). The ends were cut back, 0 bases at V and 5 bases at J, with 17 bases in the middle. CDR3 size: 16 residues. Per germline, CDR1 SGHRS and CDR2 YFSETQ. CDR3 coding DNA: TGCGCCAGCAGCTTGGCGCTCGGACGGGATAGGGAGACCCAGTACTTC. Its translation: CASSLALGRDRETQYF.

The gene calls are TRBV27 and TRBJ2-3, with TRBD2 matching 7 bases. CDR1 MNHEY and CDR2 SMNVEV come from the germline V gene (reference sequence). The V gene end was trimmed by 4 bases and the J gene end by 0 bases; junction bases not matched to a gene: 4. CDR3 length: 15 residues. Here the CDR3 reads CASSSGRASTDTQYF. DNA for the CDR3: TGTGCCAGCAGTTCGGGGAGGGCTAGCACAGATACGCAGTATTTT.

The chain recombines TRBV24-1 with TRBJ1-1, with 9 positions matching TRBD1. With V trimmed by 3 bases and J by 1 base, 5 bases remained unmatched. The CDR3 is 16 amino acids. Per germline, CDR1 KGHDR and CDR2 SFDVKD. CDR3 sequence reads: CATSDPRTGENTEAFF. In DNA form, the CDR3 reads TGTGCCACCAGTGATCCACGGACAGGGGAGAACACTGAAGCTTTCTTT.

The CDR3 DNA reads as TGTGCCAGCAGTGAATCCCCAGGGCTCGACAATGAGCAGTTCTTC. Protein: CASSESPGLDNEQFF. This chain joins TRBV25-1 and TRBJ2-1, with a possible D match to TRBD1 (5 bases). CDR3 size: 15 residues. Germline-derived CDR1 and CDR2 are MGHDK and SYGVNS. Between the trimmed V and J ends, which lost 1 base and 5 bases, there was a span of 12 bases.

V is TRBV28 and J is TRBJ1-5, with D perhaps TRBD1 (5 bases). V lost 6 bases, J lost 6 bases, and 9 bases lay in between. Germline V gives CDR1 MDHEN, CDR2 SYDVKM. The CDR3 runs to 12 residues. This chain's CDR3 is CASRLQVQPQHF. For the CDR3, the DNA is TGTGCCAGCAGGTTACAGGTTCAGCCCCAGCATTTT.

This rearrangement joins TRBV20-1 to TRBJ2-5; TRBD1 is a possible D gene (6 bases). The last part of the DNA fits TRBJ2-7 better; the J call may be wrong. This CDR3 contains 15 residues. The germline gives CDR1 DFQATT, CDR2 SNEGSKA (reference sequence). The CDR3 coding sequence is TGCAGTGCCCTACCCGTGGGACACGACTCCTACGAGCAGTACTTC. Protein product: CSALPVGHDSYEQYF.

The V call is TRBV4-1, the J call TRBJ2-7; D is ambiguous. This CDR3 region has 15 residues. Between the trimmed V and J ends, which lost 4 bases and 0 bases, there was a span of 13 bases. Per the germline V gene, CDR1 is MGHRA and CDR2 is YSYEKL. CDR3 region: CASSLQGHSSYEQYF. Here the CDR3 DNA reads TGCGCCAGCAGCCTACAAGGCCATAGCTCCTACGAGCAGTACTTC.

The J gene is TRBJ2-7, the V gene TRBV4-2; no reliable D call. V gave up 0 bases and J gave up 3 bases, with 6 bases separating them. This CDR3 has 13 residues. Germline V gene sequence: CDR1 LGHNA, CDR2 YNFKEQ. The CDR3 region is CASSQDFDYEQYF. The DNA of the CDR3 is TGTGCCAGCAGCCAAGATTTTGACTACGAGCAGTACTTC.

The CDR3 DNA reads as TGTGCCAGCAGCTCGAACGGCGCTGAAGCTTTCTTT. This codes for CASSSNGAEAFF. The chain couples TRBV14 to TRBJ1-1; unclear D gene. Trimming removed 5 bases at V and 6 bases at J, with 10 bases between. Germline V gives CDR1 SGHDN, CDR2 FVKESK. The CDR3 has 12 amino acids.

This clonotype was detected only once. One base away lies a much larger clone, so this may be a sequencing read error. This chain joins TRBV6-1 and TRBJ2-3; D call uncertain. This CDR3 has 15 amino acids. Per the germline V gene, CDR1 is MNHNS and CDR2 is SASEGT. The ends were cut back, 2 bases at V and 0 bases at J, with 9 bases in the middle. The CDR3 region is CASSELVASTDTQYF. CDR3 coding DNA: TGTGCCAGCAGTGAATTAGTAGCTAGCACAGATACGCAGTATTTT.

This clonotype was counted once. V usage is TRBV9 and J usage is TRBJ1-2; D unclear. The V end lost 2 bases, the J end lost 3 bases, and 11 bases lay between the germline ends. Germline CDR1 SGDLS, CDR2 YYNGEE. The CDR3 spans 14 residues. The CDR3 DNA reads TGTGCCAGCAGCGTCGATTCTACCTACTATGGCTACACCTTC. It codes for CASSVDSTYYGYTF. Complete variable domain (other parts from reference TRBV9 and TRBJ1-2): DSGVTQTPKHLITATGQRVTLRCSPRSGDLSVYWYQQSLDQGLQFLIQYYNGEERAKGNILERFSAQQFPDLHSELNLSSLELGDSALYFCASSVDSTYYGYTFGSGTRLTVV.

This sequence joins TRBV24-1 and TRBJ2-7, with D maybe TRBD1 (6 bases). The end of the DNA aligns better with TRBJ2-5, so the J call may be wrong. The CDR3 totals 16 residues. Germline V lookup: CDR1 KGHDR, CDR2 SFDVKD. This CDR3 reads CATSDLQGGVVETQYF. CDR3 in DNA: TGTGCCACCAGTGATTTGCAAGGGGGTGTCGTAGAGACCCAGTACTTC.

The V and J genes are TRBV2 and TRBJ2-5; no firm D call. Between the trimmed V and J ends, which lost 7 bases and 4 bases, there was a span of 10 bases. The CDR3 loop spans 12 amino acids. The germline CDR1 and CDR2 sequences are SNHLY and FYNNEI. The DNA for the CDR3 is TGTGCCAGCATGGAACAGAGAGAGACCCAGTACTTC. Its protein product is CASMEQRETQYF.

This sequence joins TRBV11-2 and TRBJ1-3; TRBD1 might be the D (6 bases). Germline V lookup: CDR1 SGHAT, CDR2 FQNNGV. V was cut by 1 base and J by 1 base, with 11 bases left in between. The CDR3 is 16 residues long. CDR3 nucleotide sequence: TGTGCCAGCAGCTTAGGGTGGACAGAATCTGGAAACACCATATATTTT. Protein: CASSLGWTESGNTIYF.

The chain combines TRBV4-1 with TRBJ2-7, with D perhaps matching TRBD1 (5 bases). Germline V gene lookup returns CDR1 MGHRA and CDR2 YSYEKL. The CDR3 consists of 14 residues. V lost 2 bases to trimming and J lost 2 bases, with 10 bases between them. The CDR3 nucleotides read TGCGCCAGCAGCCAACAGGGTGGAGCCTACGAGCAGTACTTC. Protein: CASSQQGGAYEQYF.

This clonotype appeared once. V and J are TRBV19 and TRBJ2-2, with TRBD1 as a possible D gene (5 bases). The CDR3 contains 14 residues. V lost 3 bases and J lost 4, with 9 bases in between. Germline V lookup: CDR1 LNHDA, CDR2 SQIVND (reference sequence). The CDR3 loop reads CASSIDRSTGELFF. CDR3 bases: TGTGCCAGTAGTATCGACAGAAGCACCGGGGAGCTGTTTTTT.

This chain joins TRBV6-6 and TRBJ2-7, with D perhaps matching TRBD2 (6 bases). The germline CDR1 and CDR2 sequences are MNHNY and SVGAGI (reference sequence). V lost 7 bases, J lost 2 bases, and 18 bases lay in between. This CDR3 spans 15 amino acids. The CDR3, as DNA: TGTGCCAGCATCTCGGTCGGGGGTTACACCTACGAGCAGTACTTC. Protein product: CASISVGGYTYEQYF.

V and J are TRBV27 and TRBJ2-3, with D possibly called TRBD1 or TRBD2 (5 bases each). Trimming pared 9 bases from V and 2 bases from J, leaving 18 bases between. Germline CDR1 is MNHEY and CDR2 is SMNVEV (reference sequence). CDR3 length equals 15 residues. CDR3 sequence: CASSWGSRTTDTQYF. In DNA, the CDR3 is TGTGCCAGTTCCTGGGGGTCTCGGACCACAGATACGCAGTATTTT.

Ten or more counts support this clonotype. The chain uses TRBV12-3 or TRBV12-4 and TRBJ2-7, with D perhaps matching TRBD1 (6 bases). The CDR3 consists of 14 residues. The V end was cut by 1 base, the J end by 9 bases, with 16 bases between. CDR3 DNA: TGTGCCAGCAGTTTAGAGGGGGTGAAGGAGGTGCAGTACTTC. It specifies CASSLEGVKEVQYF.

This clonotype came up a few times. The genes are TRBV5-1 and TRBJ1-6; TRBD1 aligns across 9 bases. Germline-derived CDR1 and CDR2 are SGHRS and YFSETQ. V lost 4 bases and J lost 12; bases outside the gene matches: 11. The CDR3 runs to 15 residues. The CDR3 spells CASSPSLDRGEPLHF. CDR3 nucleotides: TGCGCCAGCAGCCCTTCCCTAGACAGGGGGGAACCCCTCCACTTT.